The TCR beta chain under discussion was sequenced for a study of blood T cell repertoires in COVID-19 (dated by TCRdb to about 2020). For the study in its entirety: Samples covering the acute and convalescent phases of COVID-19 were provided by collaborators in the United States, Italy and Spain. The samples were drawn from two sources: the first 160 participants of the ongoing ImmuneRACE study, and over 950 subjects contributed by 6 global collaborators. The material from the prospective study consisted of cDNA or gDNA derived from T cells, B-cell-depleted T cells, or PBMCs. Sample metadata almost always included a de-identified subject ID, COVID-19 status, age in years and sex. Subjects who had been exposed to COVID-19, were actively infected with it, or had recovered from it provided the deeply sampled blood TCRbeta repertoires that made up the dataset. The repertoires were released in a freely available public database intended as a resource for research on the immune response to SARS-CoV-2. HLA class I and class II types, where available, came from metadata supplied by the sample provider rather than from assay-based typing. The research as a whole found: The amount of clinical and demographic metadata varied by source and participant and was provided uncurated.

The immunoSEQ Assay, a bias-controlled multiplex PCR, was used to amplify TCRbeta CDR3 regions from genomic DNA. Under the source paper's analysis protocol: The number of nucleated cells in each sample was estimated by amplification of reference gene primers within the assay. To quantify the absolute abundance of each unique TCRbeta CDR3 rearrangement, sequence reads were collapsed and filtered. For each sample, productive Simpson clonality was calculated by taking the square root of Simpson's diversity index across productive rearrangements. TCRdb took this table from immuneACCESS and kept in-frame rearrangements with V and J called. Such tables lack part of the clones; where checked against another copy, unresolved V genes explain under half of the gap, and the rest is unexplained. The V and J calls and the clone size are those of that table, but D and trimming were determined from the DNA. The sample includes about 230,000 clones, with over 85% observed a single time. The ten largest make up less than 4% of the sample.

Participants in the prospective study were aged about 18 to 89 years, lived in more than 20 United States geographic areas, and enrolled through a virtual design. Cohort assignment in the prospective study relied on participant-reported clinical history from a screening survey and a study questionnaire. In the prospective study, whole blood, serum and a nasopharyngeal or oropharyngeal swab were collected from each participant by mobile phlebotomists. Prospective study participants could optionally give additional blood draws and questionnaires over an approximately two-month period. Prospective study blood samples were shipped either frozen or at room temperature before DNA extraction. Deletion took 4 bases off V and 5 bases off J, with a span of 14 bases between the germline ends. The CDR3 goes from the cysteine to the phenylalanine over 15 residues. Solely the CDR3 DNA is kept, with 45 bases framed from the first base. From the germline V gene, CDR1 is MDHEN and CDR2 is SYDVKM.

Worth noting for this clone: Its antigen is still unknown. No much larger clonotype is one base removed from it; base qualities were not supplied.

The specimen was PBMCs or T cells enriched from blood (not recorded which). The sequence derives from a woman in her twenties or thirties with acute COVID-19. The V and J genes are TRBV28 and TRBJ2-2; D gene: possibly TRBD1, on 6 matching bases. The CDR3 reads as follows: CASSSGAPGTGELFF. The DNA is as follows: TGTGCCAGCAGTTCAGGGGCCCCGGGAACCGGGGAGCTGTTTTTT.